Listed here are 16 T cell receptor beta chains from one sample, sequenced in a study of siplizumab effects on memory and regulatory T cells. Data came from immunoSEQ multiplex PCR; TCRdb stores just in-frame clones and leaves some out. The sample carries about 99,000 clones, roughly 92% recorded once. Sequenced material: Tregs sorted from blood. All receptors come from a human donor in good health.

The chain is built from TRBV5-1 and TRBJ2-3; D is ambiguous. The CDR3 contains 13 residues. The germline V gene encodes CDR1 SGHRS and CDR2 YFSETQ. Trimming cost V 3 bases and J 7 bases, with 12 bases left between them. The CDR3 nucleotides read TGCGCCAGCAGCTCGACTCCATCCAATACGCAGTATTTT. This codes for CASSSTPSNTQYF.

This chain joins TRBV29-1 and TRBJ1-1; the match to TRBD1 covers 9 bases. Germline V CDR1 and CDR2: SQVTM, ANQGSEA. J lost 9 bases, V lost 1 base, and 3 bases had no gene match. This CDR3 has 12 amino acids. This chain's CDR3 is CSVEGTGVKAFF. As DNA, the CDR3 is TGCAGCGTTGAAGGGACAGGGGTAAAAGCTTTCTTT. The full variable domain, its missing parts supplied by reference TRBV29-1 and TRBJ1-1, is SAVISQKPSRDICQRGTSLTIQCQVDSQVTMMFWYRQQPGQSLTLIATANQGSEATYESGFVIDKFPISRPNLTFSTLTVSNMSPEDSSIYLCSVEGTGVKAFFGQGTRLTVV.

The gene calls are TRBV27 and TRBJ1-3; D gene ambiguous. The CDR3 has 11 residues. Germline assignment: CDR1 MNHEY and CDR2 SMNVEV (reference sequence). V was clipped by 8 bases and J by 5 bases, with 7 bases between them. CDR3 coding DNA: TGTGCCAGCCGTGGGCGAAACACCATATATTTT. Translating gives CASRGRNTIYF.

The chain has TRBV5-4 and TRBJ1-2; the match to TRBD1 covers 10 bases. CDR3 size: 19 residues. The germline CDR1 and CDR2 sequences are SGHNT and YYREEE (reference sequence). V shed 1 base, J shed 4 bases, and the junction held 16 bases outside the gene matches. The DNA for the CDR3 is TGTGCCAGCAGCTTGCAGGGTCGGCGACAGGGGGCCGTACCCTATGGCTACACCTTC. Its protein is CASSLQGRRQGAVPYGYTF.

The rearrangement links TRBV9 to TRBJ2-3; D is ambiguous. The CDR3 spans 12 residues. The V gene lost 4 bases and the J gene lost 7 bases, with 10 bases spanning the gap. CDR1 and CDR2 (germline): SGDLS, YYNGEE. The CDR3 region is CASSPRLNTQYF. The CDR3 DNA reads TGTGCCAGCAGCCCCCGGTTGAATACGCAGTATTTT.

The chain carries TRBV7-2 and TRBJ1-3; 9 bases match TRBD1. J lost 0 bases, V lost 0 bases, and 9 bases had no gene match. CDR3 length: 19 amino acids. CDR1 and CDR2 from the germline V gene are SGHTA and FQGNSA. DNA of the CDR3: TGTGCCAGCAGCTTAGCGCGGGGGACAGGGACCTACTCTGGAAACACCATATATTTT. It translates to CASSLARGTGTYSGNTIYF.

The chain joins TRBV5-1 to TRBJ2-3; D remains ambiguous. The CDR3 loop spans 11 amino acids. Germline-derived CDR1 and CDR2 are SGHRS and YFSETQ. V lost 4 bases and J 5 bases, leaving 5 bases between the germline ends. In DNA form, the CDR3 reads TGCGCCAGCAGCGTAGGAGATACGCAGTATTTT. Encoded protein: CASSVGDTQYF.

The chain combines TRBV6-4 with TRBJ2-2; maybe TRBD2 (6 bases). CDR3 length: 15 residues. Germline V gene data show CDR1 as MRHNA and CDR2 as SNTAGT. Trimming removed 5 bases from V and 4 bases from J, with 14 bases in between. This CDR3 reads CASSFDAGPTGELFF. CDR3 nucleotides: TGTGCCAGCAGTTTTGATGCGGGGCCCACCGGGGAGCTGTTTTTT.

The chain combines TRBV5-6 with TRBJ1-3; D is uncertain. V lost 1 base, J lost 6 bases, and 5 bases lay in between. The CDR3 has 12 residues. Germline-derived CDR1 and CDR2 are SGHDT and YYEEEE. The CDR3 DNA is TGTGCCAGCAGCTTGTTTCAAAACACCATATATTTT. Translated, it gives CASSLFQNTIYF. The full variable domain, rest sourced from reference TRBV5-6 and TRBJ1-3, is DAGVTQSPTHLIKTRGQQVTLRCSPKSGHDTVSWYQQALGQGPQFIFQYYEEEERQRGNFPDRFSGHQFPNYSSELNVNALLLGDSALYLCASSLFQNTIYFGEGSWLTVV.

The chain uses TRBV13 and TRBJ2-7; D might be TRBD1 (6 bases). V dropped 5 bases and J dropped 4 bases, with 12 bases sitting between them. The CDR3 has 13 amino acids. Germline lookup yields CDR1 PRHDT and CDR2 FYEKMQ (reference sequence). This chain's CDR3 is CASSPMDSYEQYF. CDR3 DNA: TGTGCCAGCAGCCCGATGGACAGTTACGAGCAGTACTTC. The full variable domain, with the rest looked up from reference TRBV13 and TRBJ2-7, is AAGVIQSPRHLIKEKRETATLKCYPIPRHDTVYWYQQGPGQDPQFLISFYEKMQSDKGSIPDRFSAQQFSDYHSELNMSSLELGDSALYFCASSPMDSYEQYFGPGTRLTVT.

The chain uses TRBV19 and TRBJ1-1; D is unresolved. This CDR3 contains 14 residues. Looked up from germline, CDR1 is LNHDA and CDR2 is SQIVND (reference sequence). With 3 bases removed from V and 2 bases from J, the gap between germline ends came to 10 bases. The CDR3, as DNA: TGTGCCAGTAGTATGTGGCTGATTAACACTGAAGCTTTCTTT. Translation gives CASSMWLINTEAFF.

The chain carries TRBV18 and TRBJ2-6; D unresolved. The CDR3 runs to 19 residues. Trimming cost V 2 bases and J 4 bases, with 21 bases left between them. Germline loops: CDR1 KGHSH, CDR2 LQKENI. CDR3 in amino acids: CASSPAKGSFLSGANVLTF. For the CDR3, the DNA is TGTGCCAGCTCACCAGCAAAGGGAAGTTTTCTGTCAGGGGCCAACGTCCTGACTTTC. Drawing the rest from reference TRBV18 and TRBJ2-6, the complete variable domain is NAGVMQNPRHLVRRRGQEARLRCSPMKGHSHVYWYRQLPEEGLKFMVYLQKENIIDESGMPKERFSAEFPKEGPSILRIQQVVRGDSAAYFCASSPAKGSFLSGANVLTFGAGSRLTVL.

CDR3 protein: CASRPGQNNEKLFF. In DNA form, the CDR3 reads TGTGCCAGTAGACCGGGACAGAATAATGAAAAACTGTTTTTT. J is TRBJ1-4 and V is TRBV19; 7 bases match TRBD1. CDR1 and CDR2 from the germline V gene are LNHDA and SQIVND (reference sequence). The CDR3 is 14 residues long. Trimming removed 6 bases from V and 4 bases from J; junction bases left unmatched: 5. The whole variable domain, remainder taken from reference TRBV19 and TRBJ1-4, is DGGITQSPKYLFRKEGQNVTLSCEQNLNHDAMYWYRQDPGQGLRLIYYSQIVNDFQKGDIAEGYSVSREKKESFPLTVTSAQKNPTAFYLCASRPGQNNEKLFFGSGTQLSVL.

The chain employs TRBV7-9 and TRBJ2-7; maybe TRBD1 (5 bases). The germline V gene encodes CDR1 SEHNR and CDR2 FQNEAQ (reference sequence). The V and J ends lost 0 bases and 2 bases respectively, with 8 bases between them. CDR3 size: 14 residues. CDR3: CASSLAGAAYEQYF. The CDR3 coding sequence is TGTGCCAGCAGCTTAGCAGGGGCGGCCTACGAGCAGTACTTC.

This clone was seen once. The CDR3 is CATSRPSSGNTIYF. The CDR3 coding sequence is TGTGCCACCAGCAGGCCAAGCTCTGGAAACACCATATATTTT. The chain has TRBV15 and TRBJ1-3; D uncertain. With 3 bases removed from V and 0 bases from J, the gap between germline ends came to 6 bases. The CDR3 runs 14 residues. Germline values: CDR1 LNHNV, CDR2 YYDKDF (reference sequence).

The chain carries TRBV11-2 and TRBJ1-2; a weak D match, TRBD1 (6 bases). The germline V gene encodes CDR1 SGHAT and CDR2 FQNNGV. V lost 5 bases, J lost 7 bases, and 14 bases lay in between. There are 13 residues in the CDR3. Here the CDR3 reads CASSITGTAGYTF. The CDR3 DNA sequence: TGTGCCAGCAGCATCACAGGGACGGCTGGCTACACCTTC.